A selection of T cell receptor beta chains follows, all from one sample in a study of blood T cell repertoires in COVID-19. Clones were read by immunoSEQ multiplex PCR, and TCRdb kept only the in-frame ones, dropping some. Of some 320,000 clones in the sample, approximately 85% were seen once. Source material: peripheral blood. These receptors were obtained from a human donor in a cohort sampled during active COVID-19. The CDR3 runs from the conserved cysteine through the conserved F or W. D genes are given only for firm matches. Rows give clone size only sometimes, using once, few, many, or a class for an expanded clone.

v_gene	abundance	d_gene	j_gene	CDR3aa	CDR3nt
TRBV5-5	.	.	TRBJ1-6	CASSLASYNSPLHF	TGTGCCAGCAGCTTAGCGAGCTATAATTCACCCCTCCACTTT
TRBV19	.	TRBD2	TRBJ2-1	CASSIVGTSGFPSSYNEQFF	TGTGCCAGTAGTATAGTAGGGACTAGCGGTTTCCCTAGCTCCTACAATGAGCAGTTCTTC
TRBV5-4	once	.	TRBJ2-3	CASSLRTGRGTDTQYF	TGTGCCAGCAGCCTAAGGACAGGGAGGGGCACAGATACGCAGTATTTT
TRBV11-2	.	.	TRBJ1-2	CASSSGSSSRDYGYTF	TGTGCCAGCAGTTCGGGATCCTCATCTCGGGACTATGGCTACACCTTC
TRBV2	.	TRBD1	TRBJ2-2	CASSRQGATGELFF	TGTGCCAGCAGCCGACAGGGGGCCACCGGGGAGCTGTTTTTT
TRBV29-1	.	TRBD1	TRBJ1-3	CSVSQGSSGNTIYF	TGCAGCGTTTCACAGGGGTCCTCTGGAAACACCATATATTTT
TRBV7-9	.	.	TRBJ2-3	CASIGRANTQYF	TGTGCCAGCATTGGCAGGGCGAATACGCAGTATTTT
TRBV9	.	TRBD1	TRBJ2-6	CASSAIPRGQASSGANVLTF	TGTGCCAGCAGCGCAATCCCAAGGGGGCAGGCGAGCTCTGGGGCCAACGTCCTGACTTTC
TRBV5-1	.	.	TRBJ1-6	CASSQGRGLFYNSPLHF	TGCGCCAGCAGCCAAGGACGAGGGTTATTTTATAATTCACCCCTCCACTTT
TRBV5-4	.	TRBD1	TRBJ1-1	CASSYGQATEAFF	TGTGCCAGCAGCTATGGACAGGCAACTGAAGCTTTCTTT
TRBV2	.	.	TRBJ1-2	CASSPNRVGYTF	TGTGCCAGCAGCCCGAACAGGGTTGGCTACACCTTC
TRBV10-1	.	TRBD2	TRBJ2-2	CASRAASGGDGTGELFF	TGCGCCAGCAGGGCCGCTAGCGGGGGGGATGGCACCGGGGAGCTGTTTTTT
TRBV6-5	.	.	TRBJ2-7	CASIQVYEQYF	TGTGCCAGCATACAGGTCTACGAGCAGTACTTC
TRBV19	many	.	TRBJ2-2	CASSTQAGITGELFF	TGTGCCAGTAGTACCCAGGCAGGGATCACCGGGGAGCTGTTTTTT
TRBV18	.	.	TRBJ1-2	CASSPTGFDGYTF	TGTGCCAGCTCACCAACAGGGTTTGATGGCTACACCTTC
TRBV7-2	once	.	TRBJ2-1	CASSLGADEQFF	TGTGCCAGCAGCTTAGGAGCCGATGAGCAGTTCTTC
TRBV6-5	.	.	TRBJ2-3	CASSYTRQAADTQYF	TGTGCCAGCAGTTACACGAGACAGGCCGCAGATACGCAGTATTTT
TRBV19	few	TRBD1	TRBJ1-5	CASSNPPQGGNQPQHF	TGTGCCAGTAGTAACCCCCCTCAGGGGGGAAATCAGCCCCAGCATTTT
TRBV4-2	.	TRBD1	TRBJ2-1	CASSQDQQGNEQFF	TGTGCCAGCAGCCAAGATCAACAGGGGAATGAGCAGTTCTTC
TRBV5-6	.	TRBD1	TRBJ2-2	CASSLFIPGQGAFTGELFF	TGTGCCAGCAGCTTGTTTATTCCGGGACAGGGGGCTTTCACCGGGGAGCTGTTTTTT
TRBV18	.	.	TRBJ1-2	CASSPRGDNYYGYTF	TGTGCCAGCTCACCACGTGGGGACAATTACTATGGCTACACCTTC
TRBV20-1	.	.	TRBJ2-3	CSASPMDTQYF	TGCAGTGCTAGTCCTATGGATACGCAGTATTTT
TRBV11-3	.	TRBD1	TRBJ2-7	CASSTSGTGVREQYF	TGTGCCAGCAGCACGTCCGGGACAGGGGTTCGCGAGCAGTACTTC
TRBV29-1	.	TRBD2	TRBJ2-3	CSDKRGGTDTQYF	TGCAGCGATAAGCGGGGGGGCACAGATACGCAGTATTTT
TRBV15	.	.	TRBJ2-7	CATSFTSAGSYEQYF	TGTGCCACCAGTTTTACATCCGCGGGCTCCTACGAGCAGTACTTC
TRBV19	few	.	TRBJ1-5	CASSIWGGGGPQHF	TGTGCCAGTAGTATTTGGGGGGGCGGGGGGCCCCAGCATTTT
TRBV21-1	.	.	TRBJ1-1	CASSNPGTGRYVNTEAFF	TGTGCCAGCAGCAATCCCGGGACAGGGAGATATGTGAACACTGAAGCTTTCTTT
TRBV6-5	few	TRBD1	TRBJ2-7	CASTPRDRGSDEQYF	TGTGCCAGCACTCCCCGGGACAGGGGATCTGACGAGCAGTACTTC
TRBV28	once	.	TRBJ1-2	CASSTLGRGYGYTF	TGTGCCAGCAGTACTCTCGGCAGGGGCTATGGCTACACCTTC
TRBV10-3	.	TRBD2	TRBJ2-1	CAISDPGTSGVNEQFF	TGTGCCATCAGTGACCCCGGGACTAGCGGGGTGAATGAGCAGTTCTTC
TRBV4-1	few	.	TRBJ1-2	CASSRRGTNYGYTF	TGCGCCAGCTCACGGCGGGGTACTAACTATGGCTACACCTTC
TRBV7-9	.	.	TRBJ2-2	CASSEVAVLAGELFF	TGTGCCAGCAGCGAGGTGGCAGTCTTAGCGGGGGAGCTGTTTTTT
TRBV19	.	.	TRBJ1-2	CASTHAPYRDKSNYGYTF	TGTGCCAGTACCCATGCCCCCTACCGGGACAAATCTAACTATGGCTACACCTTC
TRBV30	.	.	TRBJ1-1	CAWRGLTEAFF	TGTGCCTGGAGGGGGCTCACTGAAGCTTTCTTT
TRBV5-1	.	.	TRBJ2-2	CASSAGTGSTGELFF	TGCGCCAGCAGCGCGGGTACAGGGTCGACCGGGGAGCTGTTTTTT
TRBV5-1	.	TRBD1	TRBJ1-5	CASSLGQGANQPQHF	TGCGCCAGCAGCTTGGGACAGGGGGCAAATCAGCCCCAGCATTTT
TRBV12-5	.	.	TRBJ1-2	CASGAVGSWGYTF	TGTGCTAGCGGCGCGGTAGGTTCTTGGGGCTACACCTTC
TRBV7-2	.	.	TRBJ2-7	CASSQGRLYEQYF	TGTGCCAGCAGCCAGGGGAGACTCTACGAGCAGTACTTC
TRBV30	once	.	TRBJ1-6	CAWSVLGGFNSPLHF	TGTGCCTGGAGTGTACTCGGAGGTTTTAATTCACCCCTCCACTTT
TRBV2	.	.	TRBJ1-6	CASEVDRTNSPLHF	TGTGCCAGCGAAGTAGACAGAACTAATTCACCCCTCCACTTT
TRBV12-3/TRBV12-4	.	.	TRBJ2-1	CASRALRGDEQFF	TGTGCCAGCAGGGCATTAAGGGGCGATGAGCAGTTCTTC
TRBV6-2/TRBV6-3	.	.	TRBJ2-1	CASSYPGTLYNEQFF	TGTGCCAGCAGTTACCCCGGGACTTTGTACAATGAGCAGTTCTTC
TRBV7-3	.	.	TRBJ2-7	CASSTYTGLEQYF	TGTGCCAGCAGCACGTACACAGGGCTCGAGCAGTACTTC
TRBV18	.	TRBD2	TRBJ2-7	CASSPGTRSYEQYF	TGTGCCAGCTCACCTGGGACTAGATCGTACGAGCAGTACTTC
TRBV4-1	few	.	TRBJ2-2	CASSQAGYTGELFF	TGCGCCAGCAGCCAAGCCGGGTACACCGGGGAGCTGTTTTTT
TRBV4-1	.	TRBD1	TRBJ2-3	CASSQETGRDTQYF	TGCGCCAGCAGCCAAGAGACAGGGCGGGATACGCAGTATTTT
TRBV10-3	.	TRBD2	TRBJ2-7	CAISHTSGGDEQYF	TGTGCCATCAGCCATACTAGCGGGGGTGACGAGCAGTACTTC
TRBV27	.	.	TRBJ2-7	CASSTSGNQYF	TGTGCCAGCAGCACCTCCGGGAATCAGTACTTC
TRBV6-1	few	.	TRBJ1-2	CASSEVRRRNYGYTF	TGTGCCAGCAGTGAAGTAAGAAGGAGAAACTATGGCTACACCTTC
TRBV4-1	.	.	TRBJ1-1	CASSQDILLRDEAFF	TGCGCCAGCAGCCAAGACATCCTGTTGAGGGATGAAGCTTTCTTT
TRBV24-1	.	TRBD2	TRBJ2-2	CATSISGGPNTGELFF	TGTGCCACCTCTATTAGCGGGGGCCCTAACACCGGGGAGCTGTTTTTT
TRBV4-1	few	TRBD1	TRBJ1-2	CASSRDSNNYGYTF	TGCGCCAGCAGCCGGGACAGCAATAACTATGGCTACACCTTC
TRBV7-3	few	TRBD1	TRBJ1-2	CASSSGTGEGYTF	TGTGCCAGCAGCTCTGGGACAGGGGAGGGCTACACCTTC
TRBV7-9	.	TRBD1	TRBJ1-1	CASSPSTGGKTEAFF	TGTGCCAGCAGCCCCTCGACAGGGGGCAAGACTGAAGCTTTCTTT
TRBV5-6	once	.	TRBJ2-7	CASYPRRRGSYEQYF	TGTGCCAGCTACCCACGCCGAAGGGGGTCCTACGAGCAGTACTTC
TRBV3-1/TRBV3-2	.	TRBD1	TRBJ1-2	CASSPRDRYGYTF	TGTGCCAGCAGCCCCCGGGACAGGTATGGCTACACCTTC
TRBV28	.	.	TRBJ2-3	CASGGSRSGTDTQYF	TGTGCCAGCGGCGGTTCTAGGTCTGGCACAGATACGCAGTATTTT
TRBV5-4	.	TRBD1	TRBJ2-1	CASTIGTGALDEQFF	TGTGCCAGCACCATAGGGACAGGGGCCCTCGATGAGCAGTTCTTC
TRBV5-1	.	TRBD2	TRBJ2-7	CASSPLSGPGGEQYF	TGCGCCAGCAGCCCCCTCTCGGGACCGGGAGGCGAGCAGTACTTC
TRBV6-5	.	.	TRBJ1-1	CASSADRWGTEAFF	TGTGCCAGCAGCGCTGACAGGTGGGGCACTGAAGCTTTCTTT